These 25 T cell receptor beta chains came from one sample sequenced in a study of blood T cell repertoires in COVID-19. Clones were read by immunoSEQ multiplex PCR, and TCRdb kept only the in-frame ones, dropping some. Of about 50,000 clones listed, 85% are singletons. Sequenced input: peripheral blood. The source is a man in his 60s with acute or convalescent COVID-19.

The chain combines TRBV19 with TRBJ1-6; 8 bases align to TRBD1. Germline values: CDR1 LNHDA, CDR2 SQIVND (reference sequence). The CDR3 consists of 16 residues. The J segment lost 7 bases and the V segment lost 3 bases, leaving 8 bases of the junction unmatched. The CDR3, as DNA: TGTGCCAGTAGTATGGCGGGACAGGCTTCGAATTCACCCCTCCACTTT. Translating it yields CASSMAGQASNSPLHF. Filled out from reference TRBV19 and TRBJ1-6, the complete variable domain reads DGGITQSPKYLFRKEGQNVTLSCEQNLNHDAMYWYRQDPGQGLRLIYYSQIVNDFQKGDIAEGYSVSREKKESFPLTVTSAQKNPTAFYLCASSMAGQASNSPLHFGNGTRLTVT.

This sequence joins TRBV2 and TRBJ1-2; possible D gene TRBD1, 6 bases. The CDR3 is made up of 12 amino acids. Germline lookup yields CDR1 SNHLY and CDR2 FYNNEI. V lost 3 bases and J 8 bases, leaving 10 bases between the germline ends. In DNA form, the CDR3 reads TGTGCCAGCAGTGACAGGGGAAGAGGCTACACCTTC. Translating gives CASSDRGRGYTF.

CDR3 sequence reads: CASVRTAGDGYTF. CDR3 DNA sequence: TGTGCCAGCGTCCGGACAGCAGGTGATGGCTACACCTTC. V is TRBV6-5 and J is TRBJ1-2; a possible D gene is TRBD1 (6 bases). Trimming removed 8 bases at V and 6 bases at J, with 16 bases between. CDR3 size: 13 residues. The germline CDR1 and CDR2 sequences are MNHEY and SVGAGI.

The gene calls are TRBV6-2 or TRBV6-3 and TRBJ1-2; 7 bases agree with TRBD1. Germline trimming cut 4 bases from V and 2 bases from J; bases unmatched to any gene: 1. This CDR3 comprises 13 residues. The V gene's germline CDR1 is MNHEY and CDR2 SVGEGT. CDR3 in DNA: TGTGCCAGCAGTTCGGGACAGAACTATGGCTACACCTTC. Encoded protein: CASSSGQNYGYTF.

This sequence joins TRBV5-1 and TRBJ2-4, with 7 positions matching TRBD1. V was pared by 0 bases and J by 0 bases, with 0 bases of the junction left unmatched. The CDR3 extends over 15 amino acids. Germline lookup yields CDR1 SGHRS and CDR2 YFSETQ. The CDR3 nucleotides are TGCGCCAGCAGCTTGGAGGGGGCAGCCAAAAACATTCAGTACTTC. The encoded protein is CASSLEGAAKNIQYF.

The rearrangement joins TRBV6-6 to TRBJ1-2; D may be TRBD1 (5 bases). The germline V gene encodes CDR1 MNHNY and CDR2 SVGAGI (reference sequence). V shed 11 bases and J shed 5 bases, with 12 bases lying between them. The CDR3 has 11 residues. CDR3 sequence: CAAGVGYGYTF. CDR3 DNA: TGTGCCGCGGGGGTGGGGTATGGCTACACCTTC.

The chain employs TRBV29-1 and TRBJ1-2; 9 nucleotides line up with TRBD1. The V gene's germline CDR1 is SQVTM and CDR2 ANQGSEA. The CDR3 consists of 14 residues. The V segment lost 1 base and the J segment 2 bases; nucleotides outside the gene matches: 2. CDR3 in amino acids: CSVEGGTGNYGYTF. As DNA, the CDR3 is TGCAGCGTTGAAGGGGGGACAGGGAACTATGGCTACACCTTC.

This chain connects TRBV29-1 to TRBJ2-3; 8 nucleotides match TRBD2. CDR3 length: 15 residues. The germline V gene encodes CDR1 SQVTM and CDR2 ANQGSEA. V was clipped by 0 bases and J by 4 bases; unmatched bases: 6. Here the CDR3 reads CSVEDSGTQPDTQYF. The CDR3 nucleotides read TGCAGCGTTGAAGATAGCGGGACCCAACCAGATACGCAGTATTTT.

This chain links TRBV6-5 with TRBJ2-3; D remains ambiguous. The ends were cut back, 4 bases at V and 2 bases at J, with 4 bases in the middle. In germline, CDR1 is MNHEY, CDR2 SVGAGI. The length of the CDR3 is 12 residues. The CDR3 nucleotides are TGTGCCAGCAGTTCCAACACAGATACGCAGTATTTT. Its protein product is CASSSNTDTQYF.

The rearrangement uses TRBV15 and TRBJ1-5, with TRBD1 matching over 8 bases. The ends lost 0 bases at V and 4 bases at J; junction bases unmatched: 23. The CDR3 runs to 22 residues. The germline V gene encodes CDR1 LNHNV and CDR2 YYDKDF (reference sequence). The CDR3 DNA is TGTGCCACCAGCAGAGATAGGCGAGGGACTGGACAGGGCTCTAGTAAGAATCAGCCCCAGCATTTT. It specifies CATSRDRRGTGQGSSKNQPQHF. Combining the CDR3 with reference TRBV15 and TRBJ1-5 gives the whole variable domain DAMVIQNPRYQVTQFGKPVTLSCSQTLNHNVMYWYQQKSSQAPKLLFHYYDKDFNNEADTPDNFQSRRPNTSFCFLDIRSPGLGDTAMYLCATSRDRRGTGQGSSKNQPQHFGDGTRLSIL.

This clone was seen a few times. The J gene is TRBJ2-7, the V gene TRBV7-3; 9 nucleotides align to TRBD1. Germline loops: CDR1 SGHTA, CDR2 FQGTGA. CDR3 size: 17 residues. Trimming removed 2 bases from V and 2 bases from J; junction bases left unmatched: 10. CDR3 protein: CASSLSSGGQGAYEQYF. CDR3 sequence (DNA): TGTGCCAGCAGCTTATCATCCGGGGGACAGGGAGCCTACGAGCAGTACTTC.

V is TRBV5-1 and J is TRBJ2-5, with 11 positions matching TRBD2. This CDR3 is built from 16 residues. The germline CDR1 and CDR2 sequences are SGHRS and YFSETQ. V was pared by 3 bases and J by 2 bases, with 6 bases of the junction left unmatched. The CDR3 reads CASSSGVAGGQETQYF. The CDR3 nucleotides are TGCGCCAGCAGCTCGGGCGTAGCGGGAGGGCAAGAGACCCAGTACTTC.

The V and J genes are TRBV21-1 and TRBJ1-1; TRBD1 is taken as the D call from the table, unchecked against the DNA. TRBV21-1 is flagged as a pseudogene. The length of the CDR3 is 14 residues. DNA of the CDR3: TGTGCCAGCAGCCTGGGGCAGGCGAACACTGAAGCTTTCTTT. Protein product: CASSLGQANTEAFF.

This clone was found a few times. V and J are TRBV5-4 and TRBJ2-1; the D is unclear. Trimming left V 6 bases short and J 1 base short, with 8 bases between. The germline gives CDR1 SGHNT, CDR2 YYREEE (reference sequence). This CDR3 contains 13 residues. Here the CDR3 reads CASISRSYNEQFF. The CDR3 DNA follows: TGTGCCAGCATCTCCCGGTCCTACAATGAGCAGTTCTTC.

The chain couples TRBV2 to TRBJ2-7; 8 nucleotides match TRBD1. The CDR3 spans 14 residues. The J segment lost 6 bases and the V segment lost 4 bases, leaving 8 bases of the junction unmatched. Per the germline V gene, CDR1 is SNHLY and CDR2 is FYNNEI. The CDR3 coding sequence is TGTGCCAGCAGTGGGGGCGGACAGGGAGGCGAGCAGTACTTC. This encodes CASSGGGQGGEQYF.

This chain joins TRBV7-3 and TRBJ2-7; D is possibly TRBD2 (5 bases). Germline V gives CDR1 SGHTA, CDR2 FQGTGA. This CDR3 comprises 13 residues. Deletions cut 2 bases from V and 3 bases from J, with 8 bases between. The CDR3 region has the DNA TGTGCCAGCAGCTTAGGAGCGGACTACGAGCAGTACTTC. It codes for CASSLGADYEQYF.

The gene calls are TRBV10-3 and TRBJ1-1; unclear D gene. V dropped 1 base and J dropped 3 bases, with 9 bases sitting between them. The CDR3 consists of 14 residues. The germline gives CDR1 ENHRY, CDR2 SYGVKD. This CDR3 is CAISEWSGDTEAFF. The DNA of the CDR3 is TGTGCCATCAGTGAGTGGTCCGGGGACACTGAAGCTTTCTTT.

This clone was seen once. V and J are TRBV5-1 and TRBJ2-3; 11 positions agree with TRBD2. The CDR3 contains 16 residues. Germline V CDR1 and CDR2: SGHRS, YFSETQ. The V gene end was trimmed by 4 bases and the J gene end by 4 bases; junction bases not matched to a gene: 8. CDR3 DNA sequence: TGCGCCAGCAGCAGAACCCTAGCGGGAGGTGCAGATACGCAGTATTTT. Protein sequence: CASSRTLAGGADTQYF.

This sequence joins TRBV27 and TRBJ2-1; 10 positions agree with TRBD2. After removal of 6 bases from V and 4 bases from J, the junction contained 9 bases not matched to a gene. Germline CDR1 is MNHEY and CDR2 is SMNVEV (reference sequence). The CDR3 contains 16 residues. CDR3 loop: CASSLLWTSGYNEQFF. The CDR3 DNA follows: TGTGCCAGCAGCTTACTGTGGACTAGCGGTTACAATGAGCAGTTCTTC.

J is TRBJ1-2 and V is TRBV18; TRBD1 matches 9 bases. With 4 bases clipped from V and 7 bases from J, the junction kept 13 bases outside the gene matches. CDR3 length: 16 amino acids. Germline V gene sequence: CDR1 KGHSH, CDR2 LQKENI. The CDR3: CASSLPPGQGFVGYTF. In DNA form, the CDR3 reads TGTGCCAGCTCACTACCCCCGGGACAGGGATTTGTTGGCTACACCTTC. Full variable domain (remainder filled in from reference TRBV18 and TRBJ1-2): NAGVMQNPRHLVRRRGQEARLRCSPMKGHSHVYWYRQLPEEGLKFMVYLQKENIIDESGMPKERFSAEFPKEGPSILRIQQVVRGDSAAYFCASSLPPGQGFVGYTFGSGTRLTVV.

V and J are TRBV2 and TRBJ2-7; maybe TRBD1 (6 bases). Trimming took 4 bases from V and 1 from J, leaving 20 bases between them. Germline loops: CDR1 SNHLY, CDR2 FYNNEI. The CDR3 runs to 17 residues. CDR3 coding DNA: TGTGCCAGCAGTGTAGGGGAGAGCTTGGGGGCGTCCTACGAGCAGTACTTC. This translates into CASSVGESLGASYEQYF.

The CDR3 is CASSPQGAVGNQPQHF. The CDR3 DNA reads TGTGCCAGCTCACCACAGGGGGCCGTGGGCAATCAGCCCCAGCATTTT. The V call is TRBV18, the J call TRBJ1-5; 7 positions agree with TRBD1. Germline V lookup: CDR1 KGHSH, CDR2 LQKENI. CDR3 length: 16 residues. With V trimmed by 1 base and J by 2 bases, 5 bases remained unmatched.

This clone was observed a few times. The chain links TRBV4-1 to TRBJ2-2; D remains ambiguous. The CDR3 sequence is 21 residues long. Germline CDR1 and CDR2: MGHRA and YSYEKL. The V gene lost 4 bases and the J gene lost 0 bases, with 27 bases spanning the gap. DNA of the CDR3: TGCGCCAGCAGCCTGATTAACCCGGGTCTTTCAATCCTCGCGAACACCGGGGAGCTGTTTTTT. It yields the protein CASSLINPGLSILANTGELFF.

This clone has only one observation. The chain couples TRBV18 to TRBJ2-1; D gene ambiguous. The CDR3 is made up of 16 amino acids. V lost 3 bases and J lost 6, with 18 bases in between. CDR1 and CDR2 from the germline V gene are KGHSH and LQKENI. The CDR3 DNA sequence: TGTGCCAGCTCACCTCCCCAGCGCTCTACCACCAATGAGCAGTTCTTC. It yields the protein CASSPPQRSTTNEQFF. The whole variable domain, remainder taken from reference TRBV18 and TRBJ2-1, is NAGVMQNPRHLVRRRGQEARLRCSPMKGHSHVYWYRQLPEEGLKFMVYLQKENIIDESGMPKERFSAEFPKEGPSILRIQQVVRGDSAAYFCASSPPQRSTTNEQFFGPGTRLTVL.

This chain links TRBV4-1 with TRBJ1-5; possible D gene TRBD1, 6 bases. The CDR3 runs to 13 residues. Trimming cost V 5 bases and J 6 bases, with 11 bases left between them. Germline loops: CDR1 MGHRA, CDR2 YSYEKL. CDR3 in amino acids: CASSEQGVQPQHF. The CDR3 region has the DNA TGCGCCAGCAGCGAACAGGGCGTTCAGCCCCAGCATTTT.